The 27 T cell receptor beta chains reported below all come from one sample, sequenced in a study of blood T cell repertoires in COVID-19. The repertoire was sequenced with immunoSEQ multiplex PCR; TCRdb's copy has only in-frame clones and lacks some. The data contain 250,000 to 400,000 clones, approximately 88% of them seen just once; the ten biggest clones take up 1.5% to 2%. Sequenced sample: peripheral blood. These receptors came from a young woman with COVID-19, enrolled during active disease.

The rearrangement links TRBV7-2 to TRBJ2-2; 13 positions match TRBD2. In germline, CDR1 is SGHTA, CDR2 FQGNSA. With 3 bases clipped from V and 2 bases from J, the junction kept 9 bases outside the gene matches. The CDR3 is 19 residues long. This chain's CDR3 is CASSFPTSGGTPNTGELFF. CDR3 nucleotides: TGTGCCAGCAGCTTTCCGACTAGCGGGGGGACCCCTAACACCGGGGAGCTGTTTTTT.

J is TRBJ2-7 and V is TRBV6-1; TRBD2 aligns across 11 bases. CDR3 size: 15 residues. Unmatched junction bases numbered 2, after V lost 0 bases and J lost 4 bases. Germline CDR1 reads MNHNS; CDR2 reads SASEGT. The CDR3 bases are TGTGCCAGCAGTGAAGCGACTAGCGGGGCATACGAGCAGTACGTC. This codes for CASSEATSGAYEQYV.

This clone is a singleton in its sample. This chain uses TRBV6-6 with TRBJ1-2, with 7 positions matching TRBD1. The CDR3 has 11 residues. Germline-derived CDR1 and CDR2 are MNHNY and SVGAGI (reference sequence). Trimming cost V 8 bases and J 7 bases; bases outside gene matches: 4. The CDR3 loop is CASGYRGGYTF. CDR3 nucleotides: TGTGCCAGCGGATACAGGGGTGGCTACACCTTC.

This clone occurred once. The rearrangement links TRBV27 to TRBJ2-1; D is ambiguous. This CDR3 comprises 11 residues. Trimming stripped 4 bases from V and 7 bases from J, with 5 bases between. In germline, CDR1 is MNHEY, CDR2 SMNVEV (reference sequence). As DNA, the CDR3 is TGTGCCAGCAGTTACATGAATGAGCAGTTCTTC. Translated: CASSYMNEQFF.

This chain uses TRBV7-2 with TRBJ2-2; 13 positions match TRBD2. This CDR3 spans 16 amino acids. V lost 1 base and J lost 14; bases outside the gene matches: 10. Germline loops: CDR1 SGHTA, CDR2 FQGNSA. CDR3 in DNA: TGTGCCAGCAGCTTAGACGGGACTAGCGGGGACCGGGGCCTGTTTTTT. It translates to CASSLDGTSGDRGLFF.

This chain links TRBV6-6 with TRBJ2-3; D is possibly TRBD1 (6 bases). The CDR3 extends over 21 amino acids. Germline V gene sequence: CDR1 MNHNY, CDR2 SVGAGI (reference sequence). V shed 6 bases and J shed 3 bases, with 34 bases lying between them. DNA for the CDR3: TGTGCCAGCAGCCCACTTAGGAGGCAGGGGATGAGGGGGTTTTTGACAGATACGCAGTATTTT. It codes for CASSPLRRQGMRGFLTDTQYF.

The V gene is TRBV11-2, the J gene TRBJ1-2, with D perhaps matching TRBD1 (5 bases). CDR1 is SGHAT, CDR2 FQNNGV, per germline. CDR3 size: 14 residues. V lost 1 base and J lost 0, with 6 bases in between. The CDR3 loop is CASSLVGANYGYTF. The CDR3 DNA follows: TGTGCCAGCAGCTTAGTAGGGGCTAACTATGGCTACACCTTC.

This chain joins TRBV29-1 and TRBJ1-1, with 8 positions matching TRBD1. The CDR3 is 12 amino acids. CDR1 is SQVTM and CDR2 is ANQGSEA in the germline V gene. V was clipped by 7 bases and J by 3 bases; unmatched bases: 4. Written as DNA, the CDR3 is TGCAGCGGCGGACAGGGAGACACTGAAGCTTTCTTT. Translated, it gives CSGGQGDTEAFF.

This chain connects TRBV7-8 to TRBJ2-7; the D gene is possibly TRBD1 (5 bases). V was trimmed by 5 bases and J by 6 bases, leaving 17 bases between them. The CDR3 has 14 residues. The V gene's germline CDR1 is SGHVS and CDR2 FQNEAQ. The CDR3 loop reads CASSLQVGAFEQYV. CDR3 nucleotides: TGTGCCAGCAGCCTCCAAGTTGGGGCTTTCGAGCAGTACGTC.

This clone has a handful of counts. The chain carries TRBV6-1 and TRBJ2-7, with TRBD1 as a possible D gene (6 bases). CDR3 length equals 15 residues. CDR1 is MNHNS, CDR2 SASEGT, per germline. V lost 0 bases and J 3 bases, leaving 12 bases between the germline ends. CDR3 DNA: TGTGCCAGCAGTGAAGCGTGGGGGACATTCTACGAGCAGTACTTC. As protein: CASSEAWGTFYEQYF.

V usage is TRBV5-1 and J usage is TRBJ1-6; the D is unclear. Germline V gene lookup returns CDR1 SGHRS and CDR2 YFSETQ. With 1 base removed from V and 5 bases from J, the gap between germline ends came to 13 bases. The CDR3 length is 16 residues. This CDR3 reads CASSLLAGSDNSPLHF. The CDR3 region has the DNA TGCGCCAGCAGCTTGCTAGCGGGCAGCGATAATTCACCCCTCCACTTT.

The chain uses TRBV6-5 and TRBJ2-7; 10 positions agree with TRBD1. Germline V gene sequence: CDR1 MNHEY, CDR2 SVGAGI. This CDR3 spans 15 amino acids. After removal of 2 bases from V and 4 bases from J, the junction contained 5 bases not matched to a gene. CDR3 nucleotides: TGTGCCAGCAGTTACACCTGGACAGGGGGGTACGAGCAGTACTTC. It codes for CASSYTWTGGYEQYF.

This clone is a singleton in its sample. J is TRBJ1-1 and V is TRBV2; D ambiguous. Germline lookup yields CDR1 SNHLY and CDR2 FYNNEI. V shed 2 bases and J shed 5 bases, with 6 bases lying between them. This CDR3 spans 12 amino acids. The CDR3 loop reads CASSELRTEAFF. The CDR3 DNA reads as TGTGCCAGCAGTGAATTGAGGACTGAAGCTTTCTTT.

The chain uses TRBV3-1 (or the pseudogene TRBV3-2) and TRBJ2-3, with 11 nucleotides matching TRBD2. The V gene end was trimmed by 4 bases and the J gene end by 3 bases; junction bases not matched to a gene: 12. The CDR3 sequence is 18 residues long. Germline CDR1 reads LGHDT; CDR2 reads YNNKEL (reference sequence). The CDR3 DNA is TGTGCCAGCAGCCCGACACGAGCTAGCGGGGGGCCAACAGATACGCAGTATTTT. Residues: CASSPTRASGGPTDTQYF.

CDR3 in amino acids: CASSINPGDGYTF. DNA for the CDR3: TGTGCCAGCAGCATAAATCCAGGGGACGGCTACACCTTC. The V gene is TRBV7-2, the J gene TRBJ1-2; D is perhaps TRBD1 (6 bases). From germline, CDR1 is SGHTA and CDR2 FQGNSA. This CDR3 is built from 13 residues. The germline V and J ends were trimmed by 5 bases and 8 bases, with 15 bases remaining between them.

The CDR3 protein is CASSLRGASGGSYEQYV. CDR3 sequence (DNA): TGTGCCAGCAGCCTGAGGGGAGCTAGCGGAGGCTCCTACGAGCAGTACGTC. This chain links TRBV28 with TRBJ2-7, with 7 bases matching TRBD2. Germline CDR1 reads MDHEN; CDR2 reads SYDVKM. V was clipped by 6 bases and J by 0 bases; unmatched bases: 14. The CDR3 totals 17 residues.

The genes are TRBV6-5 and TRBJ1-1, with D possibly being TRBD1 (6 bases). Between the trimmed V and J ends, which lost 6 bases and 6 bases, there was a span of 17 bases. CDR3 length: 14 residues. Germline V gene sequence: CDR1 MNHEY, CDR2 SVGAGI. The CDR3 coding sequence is TGTGCCAGCAGCCAACCAGGGGCGGGCGCTGAAGCTTTCTTT. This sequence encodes CASSQPGAGAEAFF.

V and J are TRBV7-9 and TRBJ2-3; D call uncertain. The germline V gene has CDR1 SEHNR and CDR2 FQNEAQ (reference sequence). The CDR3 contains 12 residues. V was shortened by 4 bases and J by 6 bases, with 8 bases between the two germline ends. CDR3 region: CASSSQVDTQYF. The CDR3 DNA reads TGTGCCAGCAGCTCTCAGGTGGATACGCAGTATTTT.

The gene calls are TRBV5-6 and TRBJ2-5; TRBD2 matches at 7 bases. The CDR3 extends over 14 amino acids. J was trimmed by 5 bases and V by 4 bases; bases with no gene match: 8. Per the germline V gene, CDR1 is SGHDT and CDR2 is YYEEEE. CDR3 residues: CASSTGLTLETQYF. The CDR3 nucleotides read TGTGCCAGCAGCACGGGACTAACTCTGGAGACCCAGTACTTC.

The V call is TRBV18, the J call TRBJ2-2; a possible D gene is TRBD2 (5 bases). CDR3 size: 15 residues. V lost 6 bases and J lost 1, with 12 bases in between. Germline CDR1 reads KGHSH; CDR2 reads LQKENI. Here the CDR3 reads CASSQIGLNTGELFF. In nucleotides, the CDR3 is TGTGCCAGCTCCCAGATAGGACTGAACACCGGGGAGCTGTTTTTT.

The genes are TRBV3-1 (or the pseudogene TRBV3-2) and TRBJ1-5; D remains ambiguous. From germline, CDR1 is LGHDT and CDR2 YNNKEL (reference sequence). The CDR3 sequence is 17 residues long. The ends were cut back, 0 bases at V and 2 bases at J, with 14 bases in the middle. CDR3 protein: CASSQEQEGAGNQPQHF. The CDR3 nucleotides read TGTGCCAGCAGCCAAGAGCAGGAGGGAGCGGGCAATCAGCCCCAGCATTTT.

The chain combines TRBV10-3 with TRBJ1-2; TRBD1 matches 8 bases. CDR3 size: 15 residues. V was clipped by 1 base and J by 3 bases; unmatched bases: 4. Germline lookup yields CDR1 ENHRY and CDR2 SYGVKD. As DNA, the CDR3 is TGTGCCATCAGTGAGTTCGGACAGGGAGACTATGGCTACACCTTC. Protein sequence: CAISEFGQGDYGYTF.

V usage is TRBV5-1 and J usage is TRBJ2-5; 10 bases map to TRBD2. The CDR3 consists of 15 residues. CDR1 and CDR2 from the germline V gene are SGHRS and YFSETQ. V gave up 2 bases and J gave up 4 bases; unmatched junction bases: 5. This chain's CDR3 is CASSFEAGGPETQYF. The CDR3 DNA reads TGCGCCAGCAGCTTTGAAGCGGGGGGGCCAGAGACCCAGTACTTC.

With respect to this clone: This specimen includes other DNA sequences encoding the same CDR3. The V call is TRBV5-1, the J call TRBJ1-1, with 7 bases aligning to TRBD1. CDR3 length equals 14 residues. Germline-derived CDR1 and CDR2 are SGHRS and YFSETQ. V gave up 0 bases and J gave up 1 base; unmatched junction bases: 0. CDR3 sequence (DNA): TGCGCCAGCAGCTTGGGGACAGGGAACACTGAAGCTTTCTTT. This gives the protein CASSLGTGNTEAFF.

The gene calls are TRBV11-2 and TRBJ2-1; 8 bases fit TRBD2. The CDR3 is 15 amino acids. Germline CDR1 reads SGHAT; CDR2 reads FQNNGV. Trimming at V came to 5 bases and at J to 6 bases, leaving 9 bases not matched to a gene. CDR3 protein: CASSPIALAGNEQFF. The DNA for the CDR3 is TGTGCCAGCAGCCCCATAGCCCTAGCGGGCAATGAGCAGTTCTTC.

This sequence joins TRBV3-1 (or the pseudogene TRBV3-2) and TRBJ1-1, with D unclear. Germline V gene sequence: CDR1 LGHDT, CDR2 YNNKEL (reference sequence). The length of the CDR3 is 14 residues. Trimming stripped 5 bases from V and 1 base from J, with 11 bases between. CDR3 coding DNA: TGTGCCAGCAGCTTCCATGGGCAGAACACTGAAGCTTTCTTT. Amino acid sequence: CASSFHGQNTEAFF.

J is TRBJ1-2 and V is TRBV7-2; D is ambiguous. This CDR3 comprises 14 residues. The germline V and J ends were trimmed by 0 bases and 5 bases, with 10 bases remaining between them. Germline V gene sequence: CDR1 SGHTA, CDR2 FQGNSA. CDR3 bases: TGTGCCAGCAGCTTAGCGTATGCGCATTATGGCTACACCTTC. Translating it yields CASSLAYAHYGYTF.